This T cell receptor (beta chain) was sequenced for a study of response to subunit inactivated influenza vaccine. Regarding the study as a whole: Each seasonal influenza vaccination recruits few new T cells, the authors suggested.

The table lists this clonotype with many counts. Its antigen is undetermined. One entry per CDR3 protein, called by TCRdb with MiXCR from the RT-PCR reads. The data show over 650,000 distinct CDR3 sequences, less than 20% seen once. Here the sequenced sample was PBMCs from blood, taken roughly 5 days after vaccination. This sequence originates from a man in his fifties who received an inactivated influenza vaccine.

The CDR3 is CASSQDGFLGNEQFF. DNA of the CDR3: TGCGCCAGCAGCCAAGATGGGTTTTTAGGGAATGAGCAGTTCTTC. The chain couples TRBV4-3 to TRBJ2-1, with D unresolved. With 0 bases removed from V and 7 bases from J, the gap between germline ends came to 13 bases. CDR1 is LGHNA and CDR2 is YSLEER in the germline V gene. The CDR3 runs 15 residues.